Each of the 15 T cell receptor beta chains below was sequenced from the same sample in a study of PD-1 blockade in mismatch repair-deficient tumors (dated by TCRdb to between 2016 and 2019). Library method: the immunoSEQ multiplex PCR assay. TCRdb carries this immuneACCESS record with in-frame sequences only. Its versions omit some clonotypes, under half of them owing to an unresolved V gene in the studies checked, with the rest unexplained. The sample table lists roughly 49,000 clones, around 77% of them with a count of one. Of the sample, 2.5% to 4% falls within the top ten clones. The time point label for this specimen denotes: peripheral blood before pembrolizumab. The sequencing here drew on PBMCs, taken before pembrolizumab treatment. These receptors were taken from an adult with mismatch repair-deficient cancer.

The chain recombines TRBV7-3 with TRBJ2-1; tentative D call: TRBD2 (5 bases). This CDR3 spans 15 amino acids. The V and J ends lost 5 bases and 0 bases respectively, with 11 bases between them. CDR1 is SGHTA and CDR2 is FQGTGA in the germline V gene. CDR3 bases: TGTGCCAGCAGCCCAGCGGCTCTCTCCTACAATGAGCAGTTCTTC. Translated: CASSPAALSYNEQFF.

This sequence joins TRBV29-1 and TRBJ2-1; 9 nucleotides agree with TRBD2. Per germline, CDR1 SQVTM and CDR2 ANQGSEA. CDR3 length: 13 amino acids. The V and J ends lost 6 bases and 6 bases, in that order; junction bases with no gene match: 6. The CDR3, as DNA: TGCAGCGTCGACAGCGGGGGGATCAATGAGCAGTTCTTC. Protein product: CSVDSGGINEQFF.

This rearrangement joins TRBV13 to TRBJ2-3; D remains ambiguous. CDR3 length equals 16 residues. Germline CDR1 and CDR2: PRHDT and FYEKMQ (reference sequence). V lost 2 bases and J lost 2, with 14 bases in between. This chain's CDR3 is CASSLLGAFVTDTQYF. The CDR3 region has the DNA TGTGCCAGCAGCTTATTAGGAGCATTCGTCACAGATACGCAGTATTTT. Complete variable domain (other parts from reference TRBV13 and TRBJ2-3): AAGVIQSPRHLIKEKRETATLKCYPIPRHDTVYWYQQGPGQDPQFLISFYEKMQSDKGSIPDRFSAQQFSDYHSELNMSSLELGDSALYFCASSLLGAFVTDTQYFGPGTRLTVL.

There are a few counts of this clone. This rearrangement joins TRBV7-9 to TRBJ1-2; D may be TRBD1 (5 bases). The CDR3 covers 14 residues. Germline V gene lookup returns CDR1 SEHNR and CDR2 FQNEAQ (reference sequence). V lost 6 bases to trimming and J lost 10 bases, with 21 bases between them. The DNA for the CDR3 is TGTGCCAGCAGACCGGACGGGGGGTGGCAGGACTACACCTTC. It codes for CASRPDGGWQDYTF.

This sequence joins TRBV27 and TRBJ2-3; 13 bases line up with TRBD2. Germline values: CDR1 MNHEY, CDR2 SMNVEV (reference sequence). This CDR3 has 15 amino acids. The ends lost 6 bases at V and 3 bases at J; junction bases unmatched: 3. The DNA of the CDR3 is TGTGCCAGCAGACTAGCGGGAGGGCCTACAGATACGCAGTATTTT. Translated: CASRLAGGPTDTQYF.

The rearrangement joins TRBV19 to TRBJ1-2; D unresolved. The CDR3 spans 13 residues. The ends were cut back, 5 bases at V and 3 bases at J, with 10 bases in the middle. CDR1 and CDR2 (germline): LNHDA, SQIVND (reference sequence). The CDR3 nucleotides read TGTGCCAGTAGTCCGAGGACCCACTATGGCTACACCTTC. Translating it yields CASSPRTHYGYTF. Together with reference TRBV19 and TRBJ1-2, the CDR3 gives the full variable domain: DGGITQSPKYLFRKEGQNVTLSCEQNLNHDAMYWYRQDPGQGLRLIYYSQIVNDFQKGDIAEGYSVSREKKESFPLTVTSAQKNPTAFYLCASSPRTHYGYTFGSGTRLTVV.

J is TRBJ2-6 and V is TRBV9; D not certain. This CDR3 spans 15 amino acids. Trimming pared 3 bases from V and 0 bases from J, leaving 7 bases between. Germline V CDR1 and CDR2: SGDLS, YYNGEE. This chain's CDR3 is CASSEVLSGANVLTF. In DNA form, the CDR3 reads TGTGCCAGCAGCGAGGTCCTCTCTGGGGCCAACGTCCTGACTTTC.

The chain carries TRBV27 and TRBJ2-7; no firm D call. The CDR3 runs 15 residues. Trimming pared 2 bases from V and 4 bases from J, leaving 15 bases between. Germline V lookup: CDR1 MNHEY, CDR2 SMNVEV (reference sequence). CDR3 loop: CASSLSLRQFYEQYF. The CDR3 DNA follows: TGTGCCAGCAGTTTAAGCCTGCGACAATTTTACGAGCAGTACTTC.

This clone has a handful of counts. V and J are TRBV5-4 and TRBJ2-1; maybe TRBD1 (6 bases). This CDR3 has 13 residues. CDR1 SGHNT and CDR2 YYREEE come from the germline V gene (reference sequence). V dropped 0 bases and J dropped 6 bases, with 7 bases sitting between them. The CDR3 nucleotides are TGTGCCAGCAGCTTGGACAGGGCCAATGAGCAGTTCTTC. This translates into CASSLDRANEQFF.

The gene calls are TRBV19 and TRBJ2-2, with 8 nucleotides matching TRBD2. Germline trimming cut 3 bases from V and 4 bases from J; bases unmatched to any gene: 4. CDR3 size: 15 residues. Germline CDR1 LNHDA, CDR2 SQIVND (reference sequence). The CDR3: CASSMTGGITGELFF. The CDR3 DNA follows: TGTGCCAGTAGTATGACGGGAGGGATCACCGGGGAGCTGTTTTTT.

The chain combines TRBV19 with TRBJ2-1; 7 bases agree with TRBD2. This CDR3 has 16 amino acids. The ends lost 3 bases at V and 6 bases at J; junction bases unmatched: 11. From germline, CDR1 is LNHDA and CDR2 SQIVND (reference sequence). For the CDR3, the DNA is TGTGCCAGTAGTATGCTGGCGGGAGTCAGTGGCAATGAGCAGTTCTTC. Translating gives CASSMLAGVSGNEQFF.

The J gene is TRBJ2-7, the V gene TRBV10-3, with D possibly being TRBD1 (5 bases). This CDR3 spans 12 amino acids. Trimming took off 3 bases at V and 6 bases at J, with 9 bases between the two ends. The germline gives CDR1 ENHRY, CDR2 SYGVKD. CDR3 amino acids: CAISEQVSEQYF. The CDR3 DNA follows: TGTGCCATCAGTGAACAGGTCTCCGAGCAGTACTTC.

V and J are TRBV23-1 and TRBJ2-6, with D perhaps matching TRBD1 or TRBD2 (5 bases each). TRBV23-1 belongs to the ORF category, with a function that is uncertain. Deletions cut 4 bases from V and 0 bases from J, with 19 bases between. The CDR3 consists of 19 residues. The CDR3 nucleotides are TGCGCCAGCAGTCGCCGGGACCTCCAGCGTCACTCTGGGGCCAACGTCCTGACTTTC. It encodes CASSRRDLQRHSGANVLTF.

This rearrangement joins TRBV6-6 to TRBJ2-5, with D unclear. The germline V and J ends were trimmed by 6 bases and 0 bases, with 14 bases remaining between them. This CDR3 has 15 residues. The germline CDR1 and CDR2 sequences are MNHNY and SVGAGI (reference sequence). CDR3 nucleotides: TGTGCCAGCAGCAACACGGGTCAGTACCAAGAGACCCAGTACTTC. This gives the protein CASSNTGQYQETQYF.

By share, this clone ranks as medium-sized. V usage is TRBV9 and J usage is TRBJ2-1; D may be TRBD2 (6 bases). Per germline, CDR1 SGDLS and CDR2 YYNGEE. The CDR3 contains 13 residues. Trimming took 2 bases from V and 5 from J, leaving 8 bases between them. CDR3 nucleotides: TGTGCCAGCAGCGTCGGAGGGGACAATGAGCAGTTCTTC. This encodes CASSVGGDNEQFF.